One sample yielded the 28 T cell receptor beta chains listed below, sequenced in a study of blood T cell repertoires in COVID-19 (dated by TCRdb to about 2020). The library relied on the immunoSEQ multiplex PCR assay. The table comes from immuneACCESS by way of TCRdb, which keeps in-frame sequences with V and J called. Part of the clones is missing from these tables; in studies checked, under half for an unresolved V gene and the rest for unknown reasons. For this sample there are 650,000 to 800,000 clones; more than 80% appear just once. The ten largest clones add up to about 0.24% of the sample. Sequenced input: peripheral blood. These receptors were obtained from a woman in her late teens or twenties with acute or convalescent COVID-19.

The CDR3 protein is CASSYRGREQYF. In DNA, the CDR3 is TGTGCCAGCAGTTATCGAGGGCGCGAGCAGTACTTC. The chain recombines TRBV6-5 with TRBJ2-7, with a weak D call TRBD2 (5 bases). V was cut by 3 bases and J by 6 bases, with 9 bases left in between. The CDR3 runs to 12 residues. Per germline, CDR1 MNHEY and CDR2 SVGAGI.

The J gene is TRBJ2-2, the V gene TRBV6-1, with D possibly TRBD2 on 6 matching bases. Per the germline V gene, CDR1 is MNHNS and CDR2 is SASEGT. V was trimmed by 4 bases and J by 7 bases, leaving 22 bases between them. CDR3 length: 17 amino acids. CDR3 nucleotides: TGTGCCAGCAGTGCCGCAGGGTGGGGCGGGGCTGGCGGGGAGCTGTTTTTT. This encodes CASSAAGWGGAGGELFF.

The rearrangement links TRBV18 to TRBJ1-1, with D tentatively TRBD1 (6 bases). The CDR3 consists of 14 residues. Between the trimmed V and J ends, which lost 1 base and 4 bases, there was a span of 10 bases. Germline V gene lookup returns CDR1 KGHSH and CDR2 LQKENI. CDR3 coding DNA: TGTGCCAGCTCACCACTCGAAGGGGGCACTGAAGCTTTCTTT. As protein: CASSPLEGGTEAFF.

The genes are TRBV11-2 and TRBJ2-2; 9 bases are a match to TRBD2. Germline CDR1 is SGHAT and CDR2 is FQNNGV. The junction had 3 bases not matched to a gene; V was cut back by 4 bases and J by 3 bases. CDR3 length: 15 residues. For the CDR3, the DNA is TGTGCCAGCAGCTCTAGCGGGGTGTACACCGGGGAGCTGTTTTTT. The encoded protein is CASSSSGVYTGELFF. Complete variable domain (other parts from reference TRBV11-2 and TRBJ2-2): EAGVAQSPRYKIIEKRQSVAFWCNPISGHATLYWYQQILGQGPKLLIQFQNNGVVDDSQLPKDRFSAERLKGVDSTLKIQPAKLEDSAVYLCASSSSGVYTGELFFGEGSRLTVL.

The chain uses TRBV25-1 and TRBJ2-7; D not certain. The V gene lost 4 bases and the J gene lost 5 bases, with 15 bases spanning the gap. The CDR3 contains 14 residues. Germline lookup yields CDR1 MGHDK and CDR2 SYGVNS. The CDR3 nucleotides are TGTGCCAGCAGTGCTAGTAGTTCGATCGACGAGCAGTACTTC. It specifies CASSASSSIDEQYF.

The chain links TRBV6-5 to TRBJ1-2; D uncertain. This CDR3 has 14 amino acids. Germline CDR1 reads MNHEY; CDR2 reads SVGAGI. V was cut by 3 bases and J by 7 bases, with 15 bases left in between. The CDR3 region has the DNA TGTGCCAGCAGTTATAAACAGACGTCTGGTGGCTACACCTTC. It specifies CASSYKQTSGGYTF.

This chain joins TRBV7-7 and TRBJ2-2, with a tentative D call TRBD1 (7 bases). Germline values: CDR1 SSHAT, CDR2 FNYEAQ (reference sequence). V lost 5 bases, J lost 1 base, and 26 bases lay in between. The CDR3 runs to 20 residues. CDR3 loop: CASSRGTGQPSQRNTGELFF. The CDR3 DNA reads TGTGCCAGCAGCCGGGGGACGGGACAGCCCTCACAGCGGAACACCGGGGAGCTGTTTTTT.

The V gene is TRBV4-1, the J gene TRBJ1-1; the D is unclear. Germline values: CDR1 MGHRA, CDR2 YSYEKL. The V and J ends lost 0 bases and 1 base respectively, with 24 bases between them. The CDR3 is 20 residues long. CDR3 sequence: CASSQEEPQPARPWNTEAFF. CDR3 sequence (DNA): TGCGCCAGCAGCCAAGAGGAGCCTCAGCCAGCCCGCCCTTGGAACACTGAAGCTTTCTTT.

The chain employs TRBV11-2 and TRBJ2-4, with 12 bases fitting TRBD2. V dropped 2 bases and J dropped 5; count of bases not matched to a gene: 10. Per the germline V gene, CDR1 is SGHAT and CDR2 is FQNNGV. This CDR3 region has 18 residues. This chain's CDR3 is CASSLYGLAGGRENIQYF. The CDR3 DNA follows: TGTGCCAGCAGCTTATACGGTCTAGCGGGGGGGCGGGAAAACATTCAGTACTTC.

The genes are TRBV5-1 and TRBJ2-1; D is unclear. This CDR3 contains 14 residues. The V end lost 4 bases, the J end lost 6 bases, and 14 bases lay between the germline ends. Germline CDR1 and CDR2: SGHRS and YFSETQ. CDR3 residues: CASSDVDNFNEQFF. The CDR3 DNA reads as TGCGCCAGCAGCGATGTTGACAATTTCAATGAGCAGTTCTTC.

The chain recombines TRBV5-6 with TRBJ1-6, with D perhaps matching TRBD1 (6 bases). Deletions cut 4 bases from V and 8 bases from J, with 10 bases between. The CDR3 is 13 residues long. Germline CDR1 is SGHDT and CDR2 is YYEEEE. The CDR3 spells CASSRGGDSPLHF. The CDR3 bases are TGTGCCAGCAGCAGAGGGGGGGATTCACCCCTCCACTTT.

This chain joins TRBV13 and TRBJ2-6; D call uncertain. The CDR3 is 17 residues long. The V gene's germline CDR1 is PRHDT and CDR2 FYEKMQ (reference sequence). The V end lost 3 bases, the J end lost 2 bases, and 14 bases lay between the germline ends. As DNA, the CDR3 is TGTGCCAGCAGCTTTATCTCGGGTCGCACTGGGGCCAACGTCCTGACTTTC. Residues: CASSFISGRTGANVLTF.

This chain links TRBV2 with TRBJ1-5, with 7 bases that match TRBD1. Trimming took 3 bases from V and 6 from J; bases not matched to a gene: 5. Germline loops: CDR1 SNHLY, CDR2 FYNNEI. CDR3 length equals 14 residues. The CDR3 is CASSETGRIQPQHF. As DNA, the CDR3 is TGTGCCAGCAGTGAGACAGGGCGGATTCAGCCCCAGCATTTT.

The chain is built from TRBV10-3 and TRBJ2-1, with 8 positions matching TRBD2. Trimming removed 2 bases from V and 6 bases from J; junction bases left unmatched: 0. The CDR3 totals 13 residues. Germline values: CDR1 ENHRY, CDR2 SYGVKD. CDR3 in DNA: TGTGCCATCAGTGAGCTAGCGGGCAATGAGCAGTTCTTC. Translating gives CAISELAGNEQFF.

The CDR3, as DNA: TGTGCCAGCAGTTTATCGGCAGGGGGATACGGGGCCAACGTCCTGACTTTC. Amino acids: CASSLSAGGYGANVLTF. This chain joins TRBV27 and TRBJ2-6; 7 positions agree with TRBD1. V lost 0 bases, J lost 4 bases, and 6 bases stayed unmatched. The CDR3 is 17 amino acids. Germline CDR1 and CDR2: MNHEY and SMNVEV (reference sequence). The full variable domain, rest sourced from reference TRBV27 and TRBJ2-6, is EAQVTQNPRYLITVTGKKLTVTCSQNMNHEYMSWYRQDPGLGLRQIYYSMNVEVTDKGDVPEGYKVSRKEKRNFPLILESPSPNQTSLYFCASSLSAGGYGANVLTFGAGSRLTVL.

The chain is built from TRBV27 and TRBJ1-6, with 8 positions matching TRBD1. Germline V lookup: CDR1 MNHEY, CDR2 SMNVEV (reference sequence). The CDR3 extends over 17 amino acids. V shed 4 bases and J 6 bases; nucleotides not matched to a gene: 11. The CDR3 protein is CASSWGFGQGGNSPLHF. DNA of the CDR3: TGTGCCAGCAGTTGGGGTTTCGGACAGGGAGGTAATTCACCCCTCCACTTT.

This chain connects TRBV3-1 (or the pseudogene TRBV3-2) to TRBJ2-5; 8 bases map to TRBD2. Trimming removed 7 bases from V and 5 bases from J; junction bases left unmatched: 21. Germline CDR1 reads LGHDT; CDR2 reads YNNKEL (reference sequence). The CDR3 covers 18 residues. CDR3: CASTRNGLAGTSGETQYF. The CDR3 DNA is TGTGCCAGCACACGAAATGGGCTAGCGGGTACCTCGGGGGAGACCCAGTACTTC.

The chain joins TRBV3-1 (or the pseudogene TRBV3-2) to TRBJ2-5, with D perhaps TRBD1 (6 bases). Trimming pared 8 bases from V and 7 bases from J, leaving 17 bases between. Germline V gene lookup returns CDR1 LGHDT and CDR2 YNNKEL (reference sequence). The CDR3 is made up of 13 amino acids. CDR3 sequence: CASRTGQQGTQYF. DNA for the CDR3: TGTGCCAGCCGAACAGGGCAGCAGGGGACCCAGTACTTC.

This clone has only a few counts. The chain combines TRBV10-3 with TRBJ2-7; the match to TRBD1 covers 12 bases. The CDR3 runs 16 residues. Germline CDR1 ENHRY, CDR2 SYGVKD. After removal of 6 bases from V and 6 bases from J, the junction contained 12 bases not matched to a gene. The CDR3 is CAISQTPGTGGGEQYF. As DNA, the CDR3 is TGTGCCATCAGCCAGACACCCGGGACAGGGGGCGGCGAGCAGTACTTC.

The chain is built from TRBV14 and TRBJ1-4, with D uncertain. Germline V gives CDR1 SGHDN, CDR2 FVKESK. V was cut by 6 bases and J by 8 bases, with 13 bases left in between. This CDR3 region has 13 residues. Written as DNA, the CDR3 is TGTGCCAGCAGACCCAACGGAGGCGAAAAACTGTTTTTT. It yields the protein CASRPNGGEKLFF. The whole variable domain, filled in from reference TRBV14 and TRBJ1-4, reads EAGVTQFPSHSVIEKGQTVTLRCDPISGHDNLYWYRRVMGKEIKFLLHFVKESKQDESGMPNNRFLAERTGGTYSTLKVQPAELEDSGVYFCASRPNGGEKLFFGSGTQLSVL.

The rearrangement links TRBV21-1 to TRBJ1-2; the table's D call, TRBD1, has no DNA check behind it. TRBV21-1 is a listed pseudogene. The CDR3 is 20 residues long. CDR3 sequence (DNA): TGTGCCAGCAGCAAAGAGGGGGTCACGAGGGGCTCTACCCCTAACTATGGCTACACCTTC. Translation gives CASSKEGVTRGSTPNYGYTF.

CDR3 coding DNA: TGTGCCAGCAGCGTAGCTGGGCGGGGTCACTACGAGCAGTACTTC. As protein: CASSVAGRGHYEQYF. The rearrangement joins TRBV9 to TRBJ2-7, with D tentatively TRBD2 (6 bases). The germline V and J ends were trimmed by 0 bases and 3 bases, with 13 bases remaining between them. The V gene's germline CDR1 is SGDLS and CDR2 YYNGEE. This CDR3 contains 15 residues.

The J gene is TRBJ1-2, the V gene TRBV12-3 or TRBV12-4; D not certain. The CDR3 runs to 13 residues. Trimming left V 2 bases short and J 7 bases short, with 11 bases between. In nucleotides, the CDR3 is TGTGCCAGCAGTTTAACGGGAGTAAGTGGCTACACCTTC. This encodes CASSLTGVSGYTF.

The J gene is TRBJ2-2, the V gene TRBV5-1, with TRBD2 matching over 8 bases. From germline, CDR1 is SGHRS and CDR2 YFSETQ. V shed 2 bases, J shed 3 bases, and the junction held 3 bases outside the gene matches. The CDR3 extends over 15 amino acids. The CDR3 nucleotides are TGCGCCAGCAGCTTTCTGCGGGGGGACACCGGGGAGCTGTTTTTT. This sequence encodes CASSFLRGDTGELFF.

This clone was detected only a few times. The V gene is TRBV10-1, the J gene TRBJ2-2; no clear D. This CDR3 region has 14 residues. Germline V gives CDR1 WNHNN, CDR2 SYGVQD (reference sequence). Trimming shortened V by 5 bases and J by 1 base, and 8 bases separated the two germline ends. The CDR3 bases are TGCGCCAGCAGTAGTCTAGAGAACACCGGGGAGCTGTTTTTT. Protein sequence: CASSSLENTGELFF.

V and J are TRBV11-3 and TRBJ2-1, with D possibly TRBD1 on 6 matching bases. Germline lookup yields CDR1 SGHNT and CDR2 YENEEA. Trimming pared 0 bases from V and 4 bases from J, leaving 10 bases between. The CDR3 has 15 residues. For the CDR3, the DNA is TGTGCCAGCAGCTTAGAACAGGGAACTTACAATGAGCAGTTCTTC. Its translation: CASSLEQGTYNEQFF.

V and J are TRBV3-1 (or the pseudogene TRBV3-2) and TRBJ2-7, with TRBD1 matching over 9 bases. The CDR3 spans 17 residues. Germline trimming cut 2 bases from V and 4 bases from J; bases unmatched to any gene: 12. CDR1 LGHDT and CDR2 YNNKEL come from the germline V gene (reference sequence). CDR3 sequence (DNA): TGTGCCAGCAGCCAACATCCGGCCCAGGACAGGGGTTACGAGCAGTACTTC. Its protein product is CASSQHPAQDRGYEQYF.

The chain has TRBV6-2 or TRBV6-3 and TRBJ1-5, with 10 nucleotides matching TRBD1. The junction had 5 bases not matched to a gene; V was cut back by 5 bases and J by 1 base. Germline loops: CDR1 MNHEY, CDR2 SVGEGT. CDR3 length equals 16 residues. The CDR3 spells CASSRGQGGSNQPQHF. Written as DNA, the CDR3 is TGTGCCAGCAGTCGAGGACAGGGGGGAAGCAATCAGCCCCAGCATTTT.